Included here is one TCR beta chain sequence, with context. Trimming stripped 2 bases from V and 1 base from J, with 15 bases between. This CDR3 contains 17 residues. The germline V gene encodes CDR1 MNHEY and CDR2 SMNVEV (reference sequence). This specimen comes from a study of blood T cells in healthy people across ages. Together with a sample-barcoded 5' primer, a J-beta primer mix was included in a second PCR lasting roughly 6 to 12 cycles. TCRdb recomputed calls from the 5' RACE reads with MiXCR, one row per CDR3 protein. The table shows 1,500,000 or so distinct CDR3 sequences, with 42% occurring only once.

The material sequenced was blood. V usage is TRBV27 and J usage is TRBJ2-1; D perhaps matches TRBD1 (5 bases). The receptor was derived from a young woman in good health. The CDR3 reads CASSLVGALSSYNEQFF. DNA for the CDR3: TGTGCCAGCAGTTTAGTAGGGGCGCTCTCGTCCTACAATGAGCAGTTCTTC.